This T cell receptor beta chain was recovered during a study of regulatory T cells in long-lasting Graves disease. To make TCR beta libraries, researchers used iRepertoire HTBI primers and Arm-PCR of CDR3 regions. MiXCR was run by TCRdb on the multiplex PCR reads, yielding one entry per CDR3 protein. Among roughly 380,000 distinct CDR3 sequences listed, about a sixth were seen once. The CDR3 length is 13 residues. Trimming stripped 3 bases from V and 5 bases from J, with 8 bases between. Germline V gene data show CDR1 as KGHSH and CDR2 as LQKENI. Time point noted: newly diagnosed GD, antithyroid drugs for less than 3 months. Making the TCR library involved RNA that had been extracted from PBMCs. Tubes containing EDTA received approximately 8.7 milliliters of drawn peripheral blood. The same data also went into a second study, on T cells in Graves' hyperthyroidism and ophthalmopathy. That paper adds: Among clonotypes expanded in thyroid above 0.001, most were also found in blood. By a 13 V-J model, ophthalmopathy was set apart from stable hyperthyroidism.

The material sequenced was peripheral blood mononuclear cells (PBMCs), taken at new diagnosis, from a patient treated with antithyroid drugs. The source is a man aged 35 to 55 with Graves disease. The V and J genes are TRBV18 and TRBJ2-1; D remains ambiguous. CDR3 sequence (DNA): TGTGCCAGCTCACCCTCCGCTAACAATGAGCAGTTCTTC. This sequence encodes CASSPSANNEQFF.